The rows below give T cell receptor beta chains drawn from one sample of a study of radiation and T cells in renal cell carcinoma. Profiled with immunoSEQ multiplex PCR; TCRdb holds only in-frame clones, not every one. The sample records about 86,000 clones, 70% to 90% being singletons. This specimen consisted of blood, obtained from a patient whose treatment included radiotherapy and nephrectomy. These receptors were taken from a man aged 50 to 60 with renal cell carcinoma. The CDR3 runs from the conserved cysteine through the conserved F or W. Fields, in order: J gene, V gene, D gene, clone size, CDR3 protein, CDR3 DNA. A D gene is named only where the DNA matches it firmly. Some rows have no size entry. The others give once, few or many, or a class for an expanded clone.

TRBJ2-4 TRBV27 TRBD2 - CASSPRGTSGRGGVAKNIQYF TGTGCCAGCAGCCCCCGGGGGACTAGCGGGAGGGGGGGGGTGGCCAAAAACATTCAGTACTTC
TRBJ1-5 TRBV5-6 - few CASSLWGQPQHF TGTGCCAGCAGCTTGTGGGGTCAGCCCCAGCATTTT
TRBJ2-3 TRBV5-4 - few CASSQERWSDTQYF TGTGCCAGCAGCCAAGAAAGGTGGTCAGATACGCAGTATTTT
TRBJ1-1 TRBV6-5 TRBD1 - CASSYWTGANTEAFF TGTGCCAGCAGTTACTGGACAGGGGCGAACACTGAAGCTTTCTTT
TRBJ2-5 TRBV4-1 TRBD2 - CASSQTSGGAGKTQYF TGCGCCAGCAGCCAGACTAGCGGGGGGGCCGGAAAGACCCAGTACTTC
TRBJ2-3 TRBV29-1 TRBD2 - CSIRTSGTRDTQYF TGCAGCATAAGGACTAGCGGGACGCGGGATACGCAGTATTTT
TRBJ2-2 TRBV9 - - CASSVHNGELFF TGTGCCAGCAGCGTTCATAACGGGGAGCTGTTTTTT
TRBJ1-5 TRBV4-1 - - CASSQRGSDQPQHF TGCGCCAGCAGTCAGAGGGGAAGTGATCAGCCCCAGCATTTT
TRBJ1-1 TRBV9 - - CASSKGAGLNTEAFF TGTGCCAGCAGCAAGGGAGCGGGGTTGAACACTGAAGCTTTCTTT
TRBJ2-7 TRBV4-2 - - CASSQAGAEYEQYF TGTGCCAGCAGCCAAGCGGGGGCCGAATACGAGCAGTACTTC
TRBJ2-7 TRBV30 TRBD1 - CAWGQGDEQYF TGTGCCTGGGGACAGGGTGACGAGCAGTACTTC
TRBJ2-1 TRBV2 TRBD2 - CASRGLAGIEQFF TGTGCCAGCAGGGGACTAGCGGGGATTGAGCAGTTCTTC
TRBJ2-7 TRBV11-1 - - CASSLGQGLEQYF TGTGCCAGCAGCTTAGGCCAGGGTTTGGAGCAGTACTTC
TRBJ1-2 TRBV7-2 TRBD1 - CASGRQGGSYGYTF TGTGCCAGCGGCAGACAGGGTGGTAGCTATGGCTACACCTTC
TRBJ2-7 TRBV6-4 TRBD2 - CASSGLANDYEQYF TGTGCCAGCAGCGGACTAGCGAATGACTACGAGCAGTACTTC
TRBJ1-3 TRBV6-5 - - CASSRREGDTIYF TGTGCCAGCAGTCGGCGGGAGGGGGACACCATATATTTT
TRBJ2-2 TRBV30 TRBD1 - CAWDRGGGELFF TGTGCCTGGGACAGGGGCGGCGGGGAGCTGTTTTTT
TRBJ2-7 TRBV4-2 TRBD2 once CASSQDGAGTYEQYF TGTGCCAGCAGCCAAGACGGAGCGGGGACCTACGAGCAGTACTTC
TRBJ1-4 TRBV19 TRBD1 - CASSTGQGNNEKLFF TGTGCCAGTAGTACCGGACAGGGAAATAATGAAAAACTGTTTTTT
TRBJ2-7 TRBV6-5 - - CASSYVFGEQYF TGTGCCAGCAGTTATGTGTTTGGCGAGCAGTACTTC
TRBJ1-6 TRBV27 - - CASSLSRQFNSPLHF TGTGCCAGCAGTTTAAGCAGACAGTTCAATTCACCCCTCCACTTT
TRBJ1-2 TRBV5-1 - - CASRGEYGYTF TGCGCCAGCAGAGGAGAATATGGCTACACCTTC
TRBJ2-7 TRBV4-1 - - CASSQDLGALYEQYF TGCGCCAGCAGCCAAGATCTGGGGGCCTTGTACGAGCAGTACTTC
TRBJ2-7 TRBV2 TRBD1 - CASGGQVLEQYF TGTGCCAGCGGGGGACAGGTGCTCGAGCAGTACTTC
TRBJ1-5 TRBV6-5 - - CASSKWSNQPQHF TGTGCCAGCAGTAAATGGAGCAATCAGCCCCAGCATTTT
TRBJ2-6 TRBV7-2 - - CASSLSSGANVLTF TGTGCCAGCAGCTTATCTTCTGGGGCCAACGTCCTGACTTTC
TRBJ2-1 TRBV25-1 - - CATKHEGNEQFF TGTGCCACCAAACATGAGGGTAATGAGCAGTTCTTC
TRBJ2-2 TRBV4-1 - once CASSQDHDSYTGELFF TGCGCCAGCAGCCAAGATCACGACAGCTACACCGGGGAGCTGTTTTTT
TRBJ2-1 TRBV30 - - CAWSPNGEQFF TGTGCCTGGAGTCCAAACGGTGAGCAGTTCTTC
TRBJ1-6 TRBV2 - - CASSDTNSPLHF TGTGCCAGCAGTGATACGAATTCACCCCTCCACTTT
TRBJ1-5 TRBV7-2 - - CASSLVAGNSNQPQHF TGTGCCAGCAGCTTAGTCGCAGGGAATAGCAATCAGCCCCAGCATTTT
TRBJ1-3 TRBV2 - - CASSETSEETFGNTIYF TGTGCCAGCAGTGAAACCTCCGAGGAAACCTTTGGAAACACCATATATTTT
TRBJ2-2 TRBV7-8 - - CASSSRFVAGPSRPGELFF TGTGCCAGCAGCTCCCGATTCGTGGCAGGCCCAAGCCGGCCCGGGGAGCTGTTTTTT
TRBJ1-1 TRBV7-3 - many CASSLAMNTEAFF TGTGCCAGCAGCCTGGCGATGAACACTGAAGCTTTCTTT
TRBJ2-7 TRBV7-6 TRBD2 - CASSLERGRAYEQYF TGTGCCAGCAGCTTAGAGCGGGGCAGGGCATACGAGCAGTACTTC
TRBJ2-3 TRBV5-1 - once CASRFNAGTDTQYF TGCGCCAGCAGGTTTAACGCTGGCACAGATACGCAGTATTTT
TRBJ2-5 TRBV7-9 - once CASSFWGGTQYF TGTGCCAGCAGCTTCTGGGGTGGGACCCAGTACTTC
TRBJ2-1 TRBV11-2 - - CASSLTVGDEQFF TGTGCCAGCAGCTTGACAGTCGGCGATGAGCAGTTCTTC
TRBJ2-7 TRBV9 TRBD1 - CASSVGDSNYEQYF TGTGCCAGCAGCGTAGGGGACAGCAACTACGAGCAGTACTTC
TRBJ1-1 TRBV9 - few CASSVVPGPNTEAFF TGTGCCAGCAGCGTAGTTCCGGGACCGAACACTGAAGCTTTCTTT
TRBJ1-5 TRBV2 TRBD1 - CASQTGGGLSDQPQHF TGTGCCAGCCAGACAGGGGGAGGGCTGTCGGATCAGCCCCAGCATTTT
TRBJ2-3 TRBV6-5 - - CASSYMGRDTQYF TGTGCCAGCAGTTACATGGGCAGAGATACGCAGTATTTT
TRBJ2-1 TRBV29-1 - - CSVAVRGDNEQFF TGCAGCGTTGCGGTGCGGGGTGACAATGAGCAGTTCTTC
TRBJ2-3 TRBV4-3 - once CASSPRGPGSTDTQYF TGCGCCAGCAGCCCCCGAGGGCCAGGGAGCACAGATACGCAGTATTTT
TRBJ2-7 TRBV5-1 TRBD2 - CASSFPITSGNSYEQYF TGCGCCAGCAGCTTTCCGATTACTAGCGGGAATTCGTACGAGCAGTACTTC
TRBJ2-7 TRBV6-6 - - CASSYPGEGYEQYF TGTGCCAGCAGTTACCCGGGAGAAGGCTACGAGCAGTACTTC
TRBJ1-1 TRBV2 - - CAIRQQNTEAFF TGTGCCATAAGACAGCAGAACACTGAAGCTTTCTTT
TRBJ2-7 TRBV6-1 - - CASSGPGDEQYF TGTGCCAGCAGTGGTCCAGGGGACGAGCAGTACTTC
TRBJ2-3 TRBV19 TRBD2 - CASKSGLAGGDTQYF TGTGCCAGTAAAAGTGGACTAGCGGGAGGAGATACGCAGTATTTT
TRBJ2-7 TRBV30 - - CAWRPGTYEQYF TGTGCCTGGAGGCCGGGGACCTACGAGCAGTACTTC
TRBJ2-1 TRBV6-6 - - CASRHSINWKDNEQFF TGTGCCAGCAGGCACTCGATAAACTGGAAGGACAATGAGCAGTTCTTC
TRBJ2-7 TRBV7-2 - few CASSPGEGREQYF TGTGCCAGCAGTCCAGGGGAGGGTCGCGAGCAGTACTTC
TRBJ2-5 TRBV10-3 - - CAISVEQEETQYF TGTGCCATCAGTGTGGAGCAGGAAGAGACCCAGTACTTC
TRBJ2-2 TRBV9 - - CASSVAASSGELFF TGTGCCAGCAGCGTAGCGGCCTCTTCCGGGGAGCTGTTTTTT
TRBJ1-3 TRBV9 TRBD1 - CASSVGQGTDGNTIYF TGTGCCAGCAGCGTAGGCCAAGGGACAGACGGAAACACCATATATTTT
TRBJ1-5 TRBV4-1 - - CASSQDWGSNQPQHF TGCGCCAGCAGCCAAGACTGGGGATCCAATCAGCCCCAGCATTTT
TRBJ2-7 TRBV6-5 TRBD2 - CASSYSGGANEQYF TGTGCCAGCAGTTACTCGGGAGGGGCGAACGAGCAGTACTTC
TRBJ2-3 TRBV6-6 - - CASSTQGGGMAQYF TGTGCCAGCAGTACCCAGGGTGGGGGGATGGCGCAGTATTTT
TRBJ2-7 TRBV2 - - CASSVPPQDFYYEQYF TGTGCCAGCAGCGTCCCCCCGCAGGACTTCTACTACGAGCAGTACTTC
TRBJ1-1 TRBV4-2 - - CASSQEPGNTEAFF TGTGCCAGCAGCCAAGAACCCGGTAACACTGAAGCTTTCTTT